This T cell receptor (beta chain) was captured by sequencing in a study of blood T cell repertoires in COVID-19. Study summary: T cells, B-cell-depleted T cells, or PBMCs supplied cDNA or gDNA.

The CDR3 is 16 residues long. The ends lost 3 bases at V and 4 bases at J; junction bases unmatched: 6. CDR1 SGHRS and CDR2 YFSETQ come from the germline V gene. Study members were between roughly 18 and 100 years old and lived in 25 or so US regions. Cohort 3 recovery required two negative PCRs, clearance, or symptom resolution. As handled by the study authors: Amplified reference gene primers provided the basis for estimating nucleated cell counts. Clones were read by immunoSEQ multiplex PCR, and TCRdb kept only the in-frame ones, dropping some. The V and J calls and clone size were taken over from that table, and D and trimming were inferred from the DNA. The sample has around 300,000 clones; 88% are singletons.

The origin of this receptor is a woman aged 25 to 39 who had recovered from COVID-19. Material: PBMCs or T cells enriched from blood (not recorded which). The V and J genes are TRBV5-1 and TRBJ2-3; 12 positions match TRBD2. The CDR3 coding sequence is TGCGCCAGCAGCTGGGCTAGCGGGAGGGATGCAGATACGCAGTATTTT. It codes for CASSWASGRDADTQYF.